This TCR beta chain is drawn from a study of vaccination effects on CD4 cells after COVID-19. Antigen-specific CD4+ T cells were expanded (with viral peptide pools) by the ViraFEST assay ahead of sequencing. Cultured cells yielded isolated CD4+ T cells after around 9 days. Among the vaccine recipients, none had a prior SARS-CoV-2 infection, and nucleocapsid antibodies were negative. Wells containing two million PBMC each were cultured with 10 IU/ml IL-2 and 8 to 10 ug/ml peptides. On both days 3 and 7, half of the culture medium was replaced with IL-2 medium. Clones were sequenced by immunoSEQ multiplex PCR, and TCRdb holds only the in-frame ones, with some missing. Counted here are about 41,000 clones, 77% occurring once; the ten biggest clones make up 2.9%. CDR1 and CDR2 from the germline V gene are SGDLS and YYNGEE. V shed 0 bases and J shed 4 bases, with 9 bases lying between them. The length of the CDR3 is 14 residues.

On this clone itself: The antigen is not known.

Study results and limitations: The study got few convalescent patients and did not collect any early post-infection timepoints. By a late point after vaccination, infection- and vaccine-induced clones had shrunk markedly through clonal contraction.

The sequence was obtained from a human donor who received a COVID-19 vaccine. Sequenced material: CD4+ T cells from PBMCs cultured with HCoV-NL63 spike peptides, taken before COVID-19 vaccination. The V and J genes are TRBV9 and TRBJ2-3, with D uncertain. CDR3 sequence: CASSVGPGPDTQYF. The CDR3 region has the DNA TGTGCCAGCAGCGTAGGCCCGGGTCCAGATACGCAGTATTTT.